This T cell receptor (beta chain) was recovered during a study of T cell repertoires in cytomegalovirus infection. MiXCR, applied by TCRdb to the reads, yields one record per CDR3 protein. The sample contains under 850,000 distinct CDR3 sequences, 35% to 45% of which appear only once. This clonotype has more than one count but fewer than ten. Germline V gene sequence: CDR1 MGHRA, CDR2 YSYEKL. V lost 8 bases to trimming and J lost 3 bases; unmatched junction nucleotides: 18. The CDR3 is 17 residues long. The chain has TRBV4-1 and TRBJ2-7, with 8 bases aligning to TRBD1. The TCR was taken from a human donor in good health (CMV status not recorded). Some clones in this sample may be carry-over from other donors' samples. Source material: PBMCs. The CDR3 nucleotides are TGCGCCAGCGCCGCAGGGGGCTCCTCCTCGAACCGCTACGAGCAGTACTTC. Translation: CASAAGGSSSNRYEQYF.